This record concerns one TCR beta chain sequence. Its antigen is still unknown. These data are taken from a study of blood T cells in healthy people across ages. V lost 5 bases and J lost 3; bases outside the gene matches: 9. This CDR3 has 16 residues. In germline, CDR1 is SGHTA, CDR2 FQGNSA. A second roughly 6 to 12 cycle PCR used barcoded and J-beta primers. TCRdb reprocessed the 5' RACE reads via MiXCR and lists one record per CDR3 protein. In the table there are about 800,000 distinct CDR3 sequences, approximately 25% of which are singletons. Study-level points and caveats: Higher diversity, along with more naive CD4+ cells, distinguished long-lived donors from aged donors.

The same sample was also used in a study of T cells of mothers and their children.

This chain joins TRBV7-2 and TRBJ2-1; 8 positions match TRBD1. Input material: blood. The clonotype originates from a boy between 10 and 17 years old in good health. Here the CDR3 reads CASSHNTGGGYNEQFF. As DNA, the CDR3 is TGTGCCAGCAGCCATAACACAGGGGGAGGCTACAATGAGCAGTTCTTC.